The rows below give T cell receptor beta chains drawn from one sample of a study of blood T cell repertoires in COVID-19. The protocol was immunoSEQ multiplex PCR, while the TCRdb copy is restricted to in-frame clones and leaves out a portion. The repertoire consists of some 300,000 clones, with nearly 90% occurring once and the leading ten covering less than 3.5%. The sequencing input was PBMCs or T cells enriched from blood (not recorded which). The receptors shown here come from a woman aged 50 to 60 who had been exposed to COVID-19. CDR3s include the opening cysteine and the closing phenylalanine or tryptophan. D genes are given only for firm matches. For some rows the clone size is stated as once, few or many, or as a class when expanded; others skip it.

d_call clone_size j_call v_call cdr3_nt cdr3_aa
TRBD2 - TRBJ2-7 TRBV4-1 TGCGCCAGCAGCCAGGGTAGCGGGGGGGCTTCCTACGAGCAGTACTTC CASSQGSGGASYEQYF
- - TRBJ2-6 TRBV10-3 TGTGCCATCCTAGCTTCTGGGGCCAACGTCCTGACTTTC CAILASGANVLTF
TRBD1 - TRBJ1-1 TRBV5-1 TGCGCCAGCAGTAGTTCGGGACAGGGGAACACTGAAGCTTTCTTT CASSSSGQGNTEAFF
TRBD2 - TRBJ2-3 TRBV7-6 TGTGCCAGCAGCGGACTAGCGGGGGGGAGCACAGATACGCAGTATTTT CASSGLAGGSTDTQYF
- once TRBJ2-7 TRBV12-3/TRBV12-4 TGTGCCAGCAGTTCCCTCTACGAGCAGTACTTC CASSSLYEQYF
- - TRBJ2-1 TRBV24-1 TGTGCCACCAGTGATACCCGGGGAGGTCATTGGAATGAGCAGTTCTTC CATSDTRGGHWNEQFF
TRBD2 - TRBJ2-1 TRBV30 TGTGCCTATACGATAAGCGGGGGGGCGTCGTATGAGCAGTTCTTC CAYTISGGASYEQFF
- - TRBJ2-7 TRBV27 TGTGCCAGCAGATCACTACAGGATGCACGCGAGCAGTACTTC CASRSLQDAREQYF
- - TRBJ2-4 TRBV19 TGTGCCAGTAAACTCCAGGGTAGAAACATTCAGTACTTC CASKLQGRNIQYF
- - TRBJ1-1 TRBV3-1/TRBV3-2 TGTGCCAGCAGCCAAGTTTCCGGGGCTGAAGCTTTCTTT CASSQVSGAEAFF
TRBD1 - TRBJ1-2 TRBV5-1 TGCGCCAGCAGTTTCCCGGGACAGGGACATGGCTACACCTTC CASSFPGQGHGYTF
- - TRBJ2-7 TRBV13 TGTGCCAGCAGCCCCGGCGCCAGCGCCTCCTCCTACGAGCAGTACTTC CASSPGASASSYEQYF
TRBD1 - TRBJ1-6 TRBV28 TGTGCCAGCATAAGGGGGACAGACAATAATTCACCCCTCCACTTT CASIRGTDNNSPLHF
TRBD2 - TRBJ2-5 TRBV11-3 TGTGCCAGCAGCCGAAGCGGGGGGGCCGGGGAGACCCAGTACTTC CASSRSGGAGETQYF
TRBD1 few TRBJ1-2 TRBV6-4 TGTGCCAGCAGCCGGGACAGGGCAGACTATGGCTACACCTTC CASSRDRADYGYTF
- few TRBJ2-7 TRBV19 TGTGCCAGTAGTATCGTCACCGGGGGATCCTACGAGCAGTACTTC CASSIVTGGSYEQYF
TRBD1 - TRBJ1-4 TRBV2 TGTGCCAGCGGTGGACAGGGGTTAACTAATGAAAAACTGTTTTTT CASGGQGLTNEKLFF
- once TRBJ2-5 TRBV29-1 TGCAGCGTTCGCCACAGGTTACAAGAGACCCAGTACTTC CSVRHRLQETQYF
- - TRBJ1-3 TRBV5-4 TGTGCCAGCAGCCCCGCGGGGGGCAACACCATATATTTT CASSPAGGNTIYF
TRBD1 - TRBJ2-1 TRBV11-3 TGTGCCAGCAGCCCAATTCCGGGACAGGGCCGCAATGAGCAGTTCTTC CASSPIPGQGRNEQFF
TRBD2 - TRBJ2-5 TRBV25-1 TGTGCCAGCAGTGAAGGGCGGGGGGGAAAAGAGACCCAGTACTTC CASSEGRGGKETQYF
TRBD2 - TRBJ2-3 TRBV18 TGTGCCAGCTCACCGAATAGCGGGGGGGCCGCAGATACGCAGTATTTT CASSPNSGGAADTQYF
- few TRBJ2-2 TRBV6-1 TGTGCCAGCAGTGAAGGAGGGCCGAACACCGGGGAGCTGTTTTTT CASSEGGPNTGELFF
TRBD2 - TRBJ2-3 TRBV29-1 TGCAGCGTTGATGGCGGGGGGGCAGATACGCAGTATTTT CSVDGGGADTQYF
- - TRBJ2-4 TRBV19 TGTGCCAGTAACAATCGGGCGAGCGGGAAAAACATTCAGTACTTC CASNNRASGKNIQYF
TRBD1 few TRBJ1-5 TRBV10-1 TGCGCCAGCAGTGAACGGACAGGGGCGGGGGGCAATCAGCCCCAGCATTTT CASSERTGAGGNQPQHF
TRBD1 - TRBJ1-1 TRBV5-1 TGCGCCAGCAACAGGGGATCTGAAGCTTTCTTT CASNRGSEAFF
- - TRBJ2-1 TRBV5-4 TGTGCCAGCAGCTGGGGGGACAGTCGTATTAATGAGCAGTTCTTC CASSWGDSRINEQFF
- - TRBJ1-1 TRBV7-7 TGTGCTAGCAGCAGACAGGAAAACACTGAAGCTTTCTTT CASSRQENTEAFF
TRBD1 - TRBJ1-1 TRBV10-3 TGTGCCATCCGAGGACAGGGGGCGGATGAAGCTTTCTTT CAIRGQGADEAFF
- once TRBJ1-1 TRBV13 TGTGCCAGCAGCTTATCCGGGGTTGGCACTGAAGCTTTCTTT CASSLSGVGTEAFF
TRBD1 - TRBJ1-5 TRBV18 TGTGCCAGCTCACCACAGACAGGGGTGGGTCAGCCCCAGCATTTT CASSPQTGVGQPQHF
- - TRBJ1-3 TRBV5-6 TGTGCCAGCAGCTCCCAAAGCGAGCTTGGAAACACCATATATTTT CASSSQSELGNTIYF
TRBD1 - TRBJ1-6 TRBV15 TGTGCCACCAACCGGGACAGGAGTTCACCCCTCCACTTT CATNRDRSSPLHF
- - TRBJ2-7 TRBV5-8 TGTGCCAGCAGCTTGCACGGCTCCTACGAGCAGTACTTC CASSLHGSYEQYF
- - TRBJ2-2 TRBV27 TGTGCCAGCAGTCCATACACAAGGACCAAGCGGGTCACCGGGGAGCTGTTTTTT CASSPYTRTKRVTGELFF
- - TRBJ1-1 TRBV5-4 TGTGCCAGCAGCTTGTCCGATCGGGGTAGGTCTGAAGCTTTCTTT CASSLSDRGRSEAFF